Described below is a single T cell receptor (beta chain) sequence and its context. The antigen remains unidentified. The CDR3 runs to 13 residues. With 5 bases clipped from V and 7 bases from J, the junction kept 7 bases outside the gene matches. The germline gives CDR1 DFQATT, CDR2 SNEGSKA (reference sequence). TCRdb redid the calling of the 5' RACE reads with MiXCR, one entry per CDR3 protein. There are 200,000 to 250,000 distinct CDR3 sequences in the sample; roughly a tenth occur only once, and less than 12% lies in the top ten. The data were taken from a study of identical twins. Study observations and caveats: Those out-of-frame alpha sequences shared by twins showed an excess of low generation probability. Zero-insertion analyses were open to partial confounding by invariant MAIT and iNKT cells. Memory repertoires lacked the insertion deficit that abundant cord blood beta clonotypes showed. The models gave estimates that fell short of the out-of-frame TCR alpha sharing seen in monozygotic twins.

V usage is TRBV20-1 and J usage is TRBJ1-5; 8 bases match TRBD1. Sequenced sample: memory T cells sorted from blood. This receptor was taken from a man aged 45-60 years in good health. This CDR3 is CSAPGTGWQPQHF. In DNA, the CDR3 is TGCAGTGCTCCCGGGACAGGTTGGCAGCCCCAGCATTTT.